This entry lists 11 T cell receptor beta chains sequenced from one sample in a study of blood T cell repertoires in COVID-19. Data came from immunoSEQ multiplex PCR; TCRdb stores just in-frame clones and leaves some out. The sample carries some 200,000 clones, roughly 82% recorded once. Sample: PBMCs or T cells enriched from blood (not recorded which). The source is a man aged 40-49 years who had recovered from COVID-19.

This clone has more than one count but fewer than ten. CDR3 coding DNA: TGCGCCAGCAGCCTGGGGGGCGAATCCTACAATGAGCAGTTCTTC. Amino acids: CASSLGGESYNEQFF. The J gene is TRBJ2-1, the V gene TRBV5-1; D is tentatively TRBD1 or TRBD2 (6 bases each). CDR1 is SGHRS, CDR2 YFSETQ, per germline. Deletions cut 4 bases from V and 1 base from J, with 12 bases between. The CDR3 is made up of 15 amino acids.

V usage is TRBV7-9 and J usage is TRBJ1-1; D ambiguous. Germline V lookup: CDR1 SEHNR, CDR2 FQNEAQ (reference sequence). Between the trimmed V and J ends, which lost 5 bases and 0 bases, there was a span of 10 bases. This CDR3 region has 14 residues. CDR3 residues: CASSLMGVNTEAFF. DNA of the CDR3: TGTGCCAGCAGCCTAATGGGAGTGAACACTGAAGCTTTCTTT.

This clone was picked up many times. In DNA form, the CDR3 reads TGTGCCAGCAGTGGACTGTACGAGCAGTACTTC. Amino acids: CASSGLYEQYF. The V and J genes are TRBV28 and TRBJ2-7; TRBD2 is a possible D gene (5 bases). There are 11 residues in the CDR3. Germline V gene data show CDR1 as MDHEN and CDR2 as SYDVKM. Deletions cut 5 bases from V and 4 bases from J, with 6 bases between.

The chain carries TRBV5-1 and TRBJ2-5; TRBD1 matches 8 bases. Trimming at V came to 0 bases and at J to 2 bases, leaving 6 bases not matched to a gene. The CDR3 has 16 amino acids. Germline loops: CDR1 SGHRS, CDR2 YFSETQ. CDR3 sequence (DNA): TGCGCCAGCAGCTTGGGGACAGGGACCGGGCAAGAGACCCAGTACTTC. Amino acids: CASSLGTGTGQETQYF.

CDR3 protein: CASTLGTGLQPQHF. Here the CDR3 DNA reads TGTGCCAGCACTCTTGGGACAGGGCTTCAGCCCCAGCATTTT. The rearrangement joins TRBV6-5 to TRBJ1-5; 9 nucleotides agree with TRBD1. The CDR3 extends over 14 amino acids. Losses at the gene ends were 7 bases for V and 6 bases for J; bases not matched to a gene: 7. Germline CDR1 reads MNHEY; CDR2 reads SVGAGI.

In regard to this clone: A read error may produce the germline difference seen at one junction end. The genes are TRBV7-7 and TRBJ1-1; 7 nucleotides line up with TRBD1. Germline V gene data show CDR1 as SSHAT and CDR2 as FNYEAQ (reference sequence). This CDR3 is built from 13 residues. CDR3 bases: TGTGCTAGCAGCTCAGGACAGGACACTGAAGCTTTCTTT. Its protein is CASSSGQDTEAFF.

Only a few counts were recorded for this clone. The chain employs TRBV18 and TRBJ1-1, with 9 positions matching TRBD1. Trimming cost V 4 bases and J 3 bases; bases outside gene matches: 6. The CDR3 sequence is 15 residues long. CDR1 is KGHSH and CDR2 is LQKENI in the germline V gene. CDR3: CASSRGQGWDTEAFF. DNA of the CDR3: TGTGCCAGCTCACGAGGACAGGGGTGGGACACTGAAGCTTTCTTT.

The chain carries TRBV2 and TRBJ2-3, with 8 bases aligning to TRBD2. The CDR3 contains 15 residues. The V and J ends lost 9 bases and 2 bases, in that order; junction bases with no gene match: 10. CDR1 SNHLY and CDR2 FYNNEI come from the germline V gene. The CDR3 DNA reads TGTGCCAGTATGGGGGTAGCGGGAATCACAGATACGCAGTATTTT. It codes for CASMGVAGITDTQYF. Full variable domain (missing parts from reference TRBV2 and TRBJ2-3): EPEVTQTPSHQVTQMGQEVILRCVPISNHLYFYWYRQILGQKVEFLVSFYNNEISEKSEIFDDQFSVERPDGSNFTLKIRSTKLEDSAMYFCASMGVAGITDTQYFGPGTRLTVL.

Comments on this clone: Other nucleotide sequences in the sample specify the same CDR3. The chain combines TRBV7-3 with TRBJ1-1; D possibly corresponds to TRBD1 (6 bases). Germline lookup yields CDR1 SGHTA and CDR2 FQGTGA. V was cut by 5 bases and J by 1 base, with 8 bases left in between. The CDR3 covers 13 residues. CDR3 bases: TGTGCCAGCAGCCCGACAGGGAACACTGAAGCTTTCTTT. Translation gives CASSPTGNTEAFF.

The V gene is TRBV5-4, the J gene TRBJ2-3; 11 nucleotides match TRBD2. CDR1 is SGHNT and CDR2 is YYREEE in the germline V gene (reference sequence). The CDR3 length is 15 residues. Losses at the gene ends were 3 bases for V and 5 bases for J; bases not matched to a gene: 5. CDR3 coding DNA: TGTGCCAGCAGCTCCCATAGCGGGAGGGAAGATACGCAGTATTTT. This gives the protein CASSSHSGREDTQYF.

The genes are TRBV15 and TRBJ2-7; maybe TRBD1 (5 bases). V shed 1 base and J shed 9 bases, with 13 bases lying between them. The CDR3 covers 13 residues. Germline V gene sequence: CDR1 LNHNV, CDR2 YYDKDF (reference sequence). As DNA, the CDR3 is TGTGCCACCAGCAGAGGGCAGGGCCTTGGGCAGTACGTC. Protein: CATSRGQGLGQYV.